These 5 T cell receptor beta chains share one sample of origin, sequenced in a study of blood T cell repertoires in COVID-19. Measured with immunoSEQ multiplex PCR; TCRdb has only the in-frame clones, and not every one. The sample contains around 300,000 clones, 85% to 90% of which appear only once. The sequenced sample was PBMCs or T cells enriched from blood (not recorded which). The receptors shown here come from a woman aged 60 to 75 who had recovered from COVID-19.

This chain joins TRBV28 and TRBJ1-5; no definite D call. This CDR3 is 15 amino acids long. Germline CDR1 MDHEN, CDR2 SYDVKM. V was shortened by 3 bases and J by 3 bases, with 12 bases between the two germline ends. The CDR3: CASSFQVGDNQPQHF. The CDR3 bases are TGTGCCAGCAGTTTTCAGGTCGGGGACAATCAGCCCCAGCATTTT.

V usage is TRBV5-4 and J usage is TRBJ1-2, with a weak D call TRBD1 (5 bases). The CDR3 covers 16 residues. V dropped 4 bases and J dropped 1 base, with 17 bases sitting between them. Germline lookup yields CDR1 SGHNT and CDR2 YYREEE (reference sequence). This chain's CDR3 is CASSGGTSWGNYGYTF. CDR3 bases: TGTGCCAGCAGCGGCGGGACCTCGTGGGGTAACTATGGCTACACCTTC.

This clone was observed at least ten times. The chain is built from TRBV18 and TRBJ1-3; D gene unclear. V lost 3 bases, J lost 9 bases, and 15 bases lay in between. The CDR3 loop spans 14 amino acids. Germline V gives CDR1 KGHSH, CDR2 LQKENI. The CDR3 DNA sequence: TGTGCCAGCTCACCGATAGATCGGGGAGGCACCATATATTTT. This codes for CASSPIDRGGTIYF.

The genes are TRBV5-3 and TRBJ1-2; D possibly corresponds to TRBD1 (5 bases). TRBV5-3 is an ORF for which the function is uncertain. Trimming left V 7 bases short and J 8 bases short, with 15 bases between. The CDR3 is made up of 12 amino acids. DNA for the CDR3: TGTGCCAGAGGGGTAGGGGTTCGCGGCTACACCTTC. Translating it yields CARGVGVRGYTF.

The DNA for the CDR3 is TGTGCCTGGAGTTACGGGGGGGGCACAGATACGCAGTATTTT. It is translated as CAWSYGGGTDTQYF. The rearrangement links TRBV30 to TRBJ2-3, with 8 bases matching TRBD2. The germline V gene encodes CDR1 GTSNPN and CDR2 SVGIG (reference sequence). This CDR3 region has 14 residues. With 2 bases clipped from V and 1 base from J, the junction kept 2 bases outside the gene matches.